There are a few counts of the clone carrying this T cell receptor (beta chain). Its antigen is as yet unknown. These data come from a study of blood T cells in healthy people across ages. Broader study findings: Donor CMV status, an unknown factor, possibly confounded changes in expanded clonotypes. While age rose, TCR beta diversity per million T cells dropped in a roughly linear way.

Each donor had around 11 milliliters of peripheral blood drawn. There were at least 5 micrograms of total RNA extracted from every sample. Using a J-beta primer mix together with a sample-barcoded 5' primer, a second PCR was run for about 6 to 12 cycles. Via MiXCR, TCRdb re-called the 5' RACE reads, giving one row per CDR3 protein. The table has 650,000 to 1,000,000 distinct CDR3 sequences, about half seen once. V was shortened by 3 bases and J by 5 bases, with 16 bases between the two germline ends. The CDR3 is 15 residues long. Germline values: CDR1 SGHTA, CDR2 FQGTGA. The chain carries TRBV7-3 and TRBJ1-1; no reliable D call. This TCR was sampled from an elderly man in good health. The sequenced material came from blood. Here the CDR3 reads CASSLTAAIRTEAFF. CDR3 in DNA: TGTGCCAGCAGCTTGACCGCGGCGATACGGACTGAAGCTTTCTTT.